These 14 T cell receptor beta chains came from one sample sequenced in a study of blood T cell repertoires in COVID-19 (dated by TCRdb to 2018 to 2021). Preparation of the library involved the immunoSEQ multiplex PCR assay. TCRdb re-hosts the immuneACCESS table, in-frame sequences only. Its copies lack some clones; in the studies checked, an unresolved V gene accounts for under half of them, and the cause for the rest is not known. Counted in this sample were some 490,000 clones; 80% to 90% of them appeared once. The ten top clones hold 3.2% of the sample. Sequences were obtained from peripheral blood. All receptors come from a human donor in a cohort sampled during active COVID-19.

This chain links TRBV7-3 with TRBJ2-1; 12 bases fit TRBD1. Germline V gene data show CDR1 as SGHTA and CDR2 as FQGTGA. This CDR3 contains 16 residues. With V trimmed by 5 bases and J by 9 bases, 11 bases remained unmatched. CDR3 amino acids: CASSRSGTGGRSEQFF. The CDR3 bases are TGTGCCAGCAGCCGTTCCGGGACAGGGGGCCGCAGTGAGCAGTTCTTC.

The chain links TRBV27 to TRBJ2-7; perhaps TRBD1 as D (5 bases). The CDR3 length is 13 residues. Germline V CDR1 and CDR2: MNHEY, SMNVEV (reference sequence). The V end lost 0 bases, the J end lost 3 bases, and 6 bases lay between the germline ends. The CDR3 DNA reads TGTGCCAGCAGTTTATCAGGGGTCTACGAGCAGTACTTC. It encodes CASSLSGVYEQYF.

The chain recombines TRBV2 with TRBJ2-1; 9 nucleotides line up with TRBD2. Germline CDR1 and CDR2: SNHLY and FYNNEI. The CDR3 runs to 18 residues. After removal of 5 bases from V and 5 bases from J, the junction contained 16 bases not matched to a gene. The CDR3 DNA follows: TGTGCCAGCAGTTCCTGGAGGGGGGCTAGCGGGACCGACAATGAGCAGTTCTTC. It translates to CASSSWRGASGTDNEQFF.

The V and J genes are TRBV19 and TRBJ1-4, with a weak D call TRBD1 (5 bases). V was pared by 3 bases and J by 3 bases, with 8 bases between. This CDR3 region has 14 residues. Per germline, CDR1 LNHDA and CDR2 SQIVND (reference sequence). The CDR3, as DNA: TGTGCCAGTAGTATTACAGGTCCTAATGAAAAACTGTTTTTT. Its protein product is CASSITGPNEKLFF.

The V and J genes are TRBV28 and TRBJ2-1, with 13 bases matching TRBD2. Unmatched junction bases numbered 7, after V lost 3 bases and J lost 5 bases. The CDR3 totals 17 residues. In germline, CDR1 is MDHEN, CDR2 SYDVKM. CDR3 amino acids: CASSFRLTSGRDNEQFF. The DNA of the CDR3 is TGTGCCAGCAGTTTCCGACTCACTAGCGGGAGGGACAATGAGCAGTTCTTC.

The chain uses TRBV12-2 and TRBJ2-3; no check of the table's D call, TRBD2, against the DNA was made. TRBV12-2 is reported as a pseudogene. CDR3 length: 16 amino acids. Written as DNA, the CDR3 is TGTGCAAGTCGCTTTCTTTGGCGGGGGCTCGTCGGTACGCAGTATTTT. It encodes CASRFLWRGLVGTQYF.

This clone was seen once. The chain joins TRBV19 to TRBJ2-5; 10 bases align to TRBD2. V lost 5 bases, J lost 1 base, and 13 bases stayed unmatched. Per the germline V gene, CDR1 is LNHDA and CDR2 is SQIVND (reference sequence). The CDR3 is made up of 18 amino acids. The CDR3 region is CASSSPSIAGGIQETQYF. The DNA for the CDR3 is TGTGCCAGTAGTTCTCCATCGATAGCGGGAGGCATCCAAGAGACCCAGTACTTC.

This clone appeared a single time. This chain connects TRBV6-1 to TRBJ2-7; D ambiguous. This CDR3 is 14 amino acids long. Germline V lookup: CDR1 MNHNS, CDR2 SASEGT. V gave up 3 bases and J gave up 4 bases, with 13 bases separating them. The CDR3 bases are TGTGCCAGCAGTGAGCAGTGGGCCCCATACGAGCAGTACTTC. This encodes CASSEQWAPYEQYF.

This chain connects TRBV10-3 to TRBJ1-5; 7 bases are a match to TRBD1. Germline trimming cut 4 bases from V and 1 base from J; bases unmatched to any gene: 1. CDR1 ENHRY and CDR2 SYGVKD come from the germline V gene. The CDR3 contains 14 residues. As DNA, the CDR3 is TGTGCCATCAGTGTACAGGGGAGCAATCAGCCCCAGCATTTT. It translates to CAISVQGSNQPQHF.

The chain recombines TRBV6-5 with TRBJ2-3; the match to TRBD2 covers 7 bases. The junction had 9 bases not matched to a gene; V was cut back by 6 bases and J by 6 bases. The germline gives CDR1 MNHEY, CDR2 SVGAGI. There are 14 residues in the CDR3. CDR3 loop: CASRREFGADTQYF. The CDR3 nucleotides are TGTGCCAGCAGGCGGGAGTTCGGGGCGGATACGCAGTATTTT.

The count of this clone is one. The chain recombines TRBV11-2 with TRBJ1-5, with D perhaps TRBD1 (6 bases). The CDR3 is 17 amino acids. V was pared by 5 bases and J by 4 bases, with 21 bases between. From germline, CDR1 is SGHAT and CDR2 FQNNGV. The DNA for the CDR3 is TGTGCCAGCAGCCAGGGGACCTGGGGGCGTCCGAATCAGCCCCAGCATTTT. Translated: CASSQGTWGRPNQPQHF.

The CDR3 loop reads CASSLDRGDTEAFF. The DNA of the CDR3 is TGTGCCAGCAGCTTGGACAGGGGGGACACTGAAGCTTTCTTT. The V gene is TRBV11-1, the J gene TRBJ1-1; 10 bases agree with TRBD1. The CDR3 is 14 amino acids. Losses at the gene ends were 3 bases for V and 3 bases for J; bases not matched to a gene: 1. CDR1 and CDR2 from the germline V gene are SGHAT and FQDESV (reference sequence).

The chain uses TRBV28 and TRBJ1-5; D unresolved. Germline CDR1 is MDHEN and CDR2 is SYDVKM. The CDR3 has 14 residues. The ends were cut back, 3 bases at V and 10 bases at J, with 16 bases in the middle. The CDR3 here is CASSFSSGATPQHF. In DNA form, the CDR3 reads TGTGCCAGCAGTTTTTCGTCAGGTGCCACCCCCCAGCATTTT.

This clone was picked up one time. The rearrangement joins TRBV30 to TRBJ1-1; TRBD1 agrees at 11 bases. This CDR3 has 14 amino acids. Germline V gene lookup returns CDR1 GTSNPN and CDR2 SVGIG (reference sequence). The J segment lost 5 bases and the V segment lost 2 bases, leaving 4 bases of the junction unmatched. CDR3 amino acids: CAWSLGTGGTEAFF. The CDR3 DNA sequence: TGTGCCTGGAGTCTCGGGACAGGGGGGACTGAAGCTTTCTTT.